This TCR beta chain was identified during a study of CD8 T cells in ankylosing spondylitis. Regarding the study as a whole: Reactive arthritis synovial fluid and blood previously showed some of these motif variants.

TCRdb processed the 5' RACE reads anew with MiXCR; each CDR3 protein has one entry. Of tens of thousands of distinct CDR3 sequences in the sample, 6.2% were seen once. With respect to this clonotype: Its matching antigen is unknown.

This TCR came from a male donor with ankylosing spondylitis. The source material was synovial fluid, either unsorted or a sorted T cell fraction (not recorded which).

The CDR3 DNA reads TGTGCCAGTAGTCCGGAGGGACAGGGACGCGAGCAGTACTTC. This translates into CASSPEGQGREQYF. The genes are TRBV19 and TRBJ2-7, with 9 positions matching TRBD1. After removal of 5 bases from V and 6 bases from J, the junction contained 8 bases not matched to a gene. Germline V CDR1 and CDR2: LNHDA, SQIVND (reference sequence). The CDR3 is 14 amino acids.